This TCR beta chain was sequenced during a study of early T cells in non-severe SARS-CoV-2 infection. About the research overall: It was bulk RNA from unsorted whole blood that was sequenced, and the chains were unpaired. Whole-study results and caveats: Using VDJdb, the matching emphasized anti-spike CD8 responses while missing private and CD4 specificities.

Losses at the gene ends were 4 bases for V and 2 bases for J; bases not matched to a gene: 11. CDR3 length: 16 amino acids. Germline V gene lookup returns CDR1 SEHNR and CDR2 FQNEAQ (reference sequence). This clonotype was seen at least ten times. Its antigen is unknown. The library protocol tagged individual cDNA molecules with unique molecular identifiers. Via MiXCR, TCRdb re-called the 5' RACE reads, giving one row per CDR3 protein. The sample shows approximately 77,000 distinct CDR3 sequences, approximately 5% of them seen only once. The specimen was whole blood, collected at baseline. The clonotype was recovered from an adult who was a healthcare worker with PCR-confirmed SARS-CoV-2 infection or an uninfected control (not recorded which). The chain employs TRBV7-9 and TRBJ2-7, with 7 nucleotides matching TRBD1. The CDR3 loop reads CASSSVRGRPAYEQYF. DNA for the CDR3: TGTGCCAGCAGCTCGGTTAGGGGGCGCCCGGCCTACGAGCAGTACTTC.